The next 6 T cell receptor beta chains were all read from a single sample in a study of monozygotic twins with inflammatory bowel disease. From the 5' RACE reads, TCRdb lists one entry per CDR3 protein and no DNA. In total, the table holds 200,000 to 250,000 distinct CDR3 sequences. Sequenced sample: blood. These TCRs come from a human donor with ulcerative colitis or Crohn's disease, or a healthy co-twin of an affected twin (not recorded which).

The chain recombines TRBV29-1 with TRBJ1-3; TCRdb names TRBD1, which stays unverified in the absence of DNA. Germline CDR1 reads SQVTM; CDR2 reads ANQGSEA. This CDR3 has 15 residues. The CDR3 sequence: CSAKGRWDSGNTIYF.

The rearrangement links TRBV20-1 to TRBJ2-1. The CDR3 is 16 residues long. Germline V CDR1 and CDR2: DFQATT, SNEGSKA (reference sequence). The CDR3 spells CSARDLAGSSYNEQFF.

The V gene is TRBV12-3 or TRBV12-4, the J gene TRBJ1-5. This CDR3 spans 14 amino acids. The CDR3 loop is CASSPPSSNQPQHF.

The rearrangement uses TRBV29-1 and TRBJ2-2; TCRdb reports TRBD1, a call that lacks DNA to check it against. The germline gives CDR1 SQVTM, CDR2 ANQGSEA. The CDR3 spans 15 residues. CDR3 sequence: CSAGAQVGNTGELFF.

V is TRBV18 and J is TRBJ1-6; no DNA is available, so the TRBD1 call from TCRdb remains unchecked. CDR1 and CDR2 (germline): KGHSH, LQKENI. The CDR3 sequence is 14 residues long. The CDR3 here is CATAPGTLETPLHF.

V gene TRBV4-2 combines with J gene TRBJ1-2. The CDR3 spans 16 residues. Germline CDR1 and CDR2: LGHNA and YNFKEQ. CDR3 loop: CASSQDPADTNYGYTF.